The 13 T cell receptor beta chains below come from one sample, sequenced in a study of cytomegalovirus exposure and HLA in healthy donors. PCR involved 60 Vbeta and 13 Jbeta primers. Profiled with immunoSEQ multiplex PCR; TCRdb holds only in-frame clones, not every one. The specimen's table records tens of thousands of clones. The sample consisted of PBMCs. Receptor source: a man aged 45-65 years in good health and CMV-seropositive.

The V and J genes are TRBV6-6 and TRBJ1-1; 9 positions agree with TRBD1. Germline lookup yields CDR1 MNHNY and CDR2 SVGAGI (reference sequence). V shed 6 bases, J shed 8 bases, and the junction held 13 bases outside the gene matches. The CDR3 has 15 amino acids. In DNA form, the CDR3 reads TGTGCCAGCAGGATGCCGGGACAGGGATTAAGGGAAGCTTTCTTT. Its protein is CASRMPGQGLREAFF.

The rearrangement uses TRBV7-9 and TRBJ2-7; 10 bases align to TRBD2. Germline CDR1 is SEHNR and CDR2 is FQNEAQ (reference sequence). CDR3 size: 19 residues. The V and J ends lost 5 bases and 2 bases, in that order; junction bases with no gene match: 18. CDR3 coding DNA: TGTGCCAGCAGCCCGAGAGGAGTAGCGGGAGGCTTCTTCCCCTACGAGCAGTACTTC. As protein: CASSPRGVAGGFFPYEQYF.

This chain uses TRBV30 with TRBJ2-2; 8 bases map to TRBD1. Trimming cost V 2 bases and J 7 bases; bases outside gene matches: 9. CDR3 length equals 15 residues. The germline gives CDR1 GTSNPN, CDR2 SVGIG (reference sequence). The DNA of the CDR3 is TGTGCCTGGAGTCCACAGGGGACAGGAGGCGGGGAGCTGTTTTTT. Its translation: CAWSPQGTGGGELFF.

The chain is built from TRBV19 and TRBJ1-2; TRBD1 might be the D (5 bases). Germline CDR1 and CDR2: LNHDA and SQIVND (reference sequence). There are 13 residues in the CDR3. V was pared by 4 bases and J by 5 bases, with 11 bases between. Written as DNA, the CDR3 is TGTGCCAGTAGTAATCAGGGTTTTTATGGCTACACCTTC. Translating it yields CASSNQGFYGYTF. The full variable domain, rest sourced from reference TRBV19 and TRBJ1-2, is DGGITQSPKYLFRKEGQNVTLSCEQNLNHDAMYWYRQDPGQGLRLIYYSQIVNDFQKGDIAEGYSVSREKKESFPLTVTSAQKNPTAFYLCASSNQGFYGYTFGSGTRLTVV.

V and J are TRBV6-5 and TRBJ2-5; 7 bases match TRBD2. The germline V gene has CDR1 MNHEY and CDR2 SVGAGI. The junction had 7 bases not matched to a gene; V was cut back by 5 bases and J by 4 bases. This CDR3 comprises 14 residues. Here the CDR3 reads CASSSGIVRETQYF. CDR3 in DNA: TGTGCCAGCAGTAGCGGGATAGTCCGAGAGACCCAGTACTTC.

The chain is built from TRBV6-6 and TRBJ2-1, with TRBD2 matching over 10 bases. The CDR3 spans 15 residues. Germline V gene data show CDR1 as MNHNY and CDR2 as SVGAGI (reference sequence). With V trimmed by 8 bases and J by 3 bases, 7 bases remained unmatched. The CDR3 here is CASRTTSGVYNEQFF. CDR3 nucleotide sequence: TGTGCCAGCCGGACCACTAGCGGGGTCTACAATGAGCAGTTCTTC.

This chain uses TRBV7-9 with TRBJ2-3, with 9 bases lining up with TRBD2. This CDR3 has 16 amino acids. V trimming: 6 bases; J trimming: 3 bases; junction bases outside the gene matches: 10. Germline values: CDR1 SEHNR, CDR2 FQNEAQ (reference sequence). The CDR3 sequence is CASSPGTSSSTDTQYF. As DNA, the CDR3 is TGTGCCAGCAGTCCCGGGACTAGCAGTAGTACAGATACGCAGTATTTT.

CDR3 sequence reads: CASSVGAHRAGELFF. The DNA for the CDR3 is TGTGCCAGCAGCGTAGGGGCTCACAGGGCCGGGGAGCTGTTTTTT. The chain joins TRBV9 to TRBJ2-2; a possible D gene is TRBD1 (6 bases). The V and J ends lost 0 bases and 6 bases respectively, with 12 bases between them. This CDR3 region has 15 residues. Germline CDR1 and CDR2: SGDLS and YYNGEE. The full variable domain, its missing parts supplied by reference TRBV9 and TRBJ2-2, is DSGVTQTPKHLITATGQRVTLRCSPRSGDLSVYWYQQSLDQGLQFLIQYYNGEERAKGNILERFSAQQFPDLHSELNLSSLELGDSALYFCASSVGAHRAGELFFGEGSRLTVL.

J is TRBJ2-7 and V is TRBV6-5; 8 bases align to TRBD1. The CDR3 spans 13 residues. The J segment lost 5 bases and the V segment lost 8 bases, leaving 8 bases of the junction unmatched. The V gene's germline CDR1 is MNHEY and CDR2 SVGAGI. DNA of the CDR3: TGTGCCAGCCAAAACCTCAGGGGGCACGAGCAGTACGTC. Amino acids: CASQNLRGHEQYV.

This chain links TRBV5-1 with TRBJ1-2; TRBD1 agrees at 7 bases. J lost 4 bases, V lost 3 bases, and 3 bases had no gene match. The CDR3 has 13 amino acids. Germline-derived CDR1 and CDR2 are SGHRS and YFSETQ. The CDR3 region has the DNA TGCGCCAGCAGCTCGGGACAGATCTATGGCTACACCTTC. It encodes CASSSGQIYGYTF.

The CDR3, as DNA: TGTGCCAGCAGCTTAGAGGACAGGGAAGAGACCCAGTACTTC. It encodes CASSLEDREETQYF. The genes are TRBV5-4 and TRBJ2-5; 8 bases are shared with TRBD1. The ends lost 2 bases at V and 3 bases at J; junction bases unmatched: 3. CDR1 is SGHNT, CDR2 YYREEE, per germline (reference sequence). This CDR3 has 14 amino acids.

The chain employs TRBV2 and TRBJ2-1, with 8 bases identical to TRBD2. V lost 6 bases to trimming and J lost 9 bases; unmatched junction nucleotides: 7. Germline V gene data show CDR1 as SNHLY and CDR2 as FYNNEI. The CDR3 consists of 13 residues. The CDR3: CASRFLGGGEQFF. Here the CDR3 DNA reads TGTGCCAGCAGATTCCTCGGGGGGGGTGAGCAGTTCTTC. The full variable domain, its missing parts supplied by reference TRBV2 and TRBJ2-1, is EPEVTQTPSHQVTQMGQEVILRCVPISNHLYFYWYRQILGQKVEFLVSFYNNEISEKSEIFDDQFSVERPDGSNFTLKIRSTKLEDSAMYFCASRFLGGGEQFFGPGTRLTVL.

Comment on this clone: At one end, the junction sequence differs from germline, possibly due to a read error. The gene calls are TRBV7-3 and TRBJ1-1, with 7 bases matching TRBD1. CDR1 is SGHTA and CDR2 is FQGTGA in the germline V gene. This CDR3 is 15 amino acids long. The CDR3 DNA is TGTGCCAGCAACTTAGTAGGAGGGGGCCGCACTGAAGCTTTCTTT. Translation gives CASNLVGGGRTEAFF. Full variable domain (outside the CDR3, taken from reference TRBV7-3 and TRBJ1-1): GAGVSQTPSNKVTEKGKYVELRCDPISGHTALYWYRQSLGQGPEFLIYFQGTGAADDSGLPNDRFFAVRPEGSVSTLKIQRTERGDSAVYLCASNLVGGGRTEAFFGQGTRLTVV.